This T cell receptor (beta chain) was captured in a study of T cells in localized non-small cell lung cancer. There are 14 residues in the CDR3. Germline CDR1 reads SGHNT; CDR2 reads YENEEA. Trimming took off 6 bases at V and 6 bases at J, with 14 bases between the two ends. TCRdb's table, derived via immunoSEQ multiplex PCR, lists solely in-frame clones and lacks some. The sample lists approximately 1,500 clones; more than 25% were seen once. This clonotype originated in a male donor older than 55 with stage II squamous cell lung carcinoma. Sample: lung tumor tissue, taken before any cancer treatment. The rearrangement links TRBV11-3 to TRBJ2-2; possibly TRBD1 or TRBD2 for D (5 bases each). This CDR3 is CASRTGTHAGELFF. DNA of the CDR3: TGTGCCAGCAGAACCGGGACCCATGCCGGGGAGCTGTTTTTT.